The rows below give T cell receptor beta chains drawn from one sample of a study of CD8 T cells in ankylosing spondylitis. TCRdb independently ran MiXCR on the 5' RACE reads; one entry per CDR3 protein. The table includes 200,000 to 250,000 distinct CDR3 sequences, about 10% detected once. Sequencing was done on a sample of blood, either unsorted or a sorted T cell fraction (not recorded which). The receptor source for this set is a male donor with ankylosing spondylitis or in good health (not recorded which). The CDR3 runs from the conserved cysteine through the conserved F or W. A D gene is named only where the DNA matches it firmly. Some rows have no size entry. The others give once, few or many, or a class for an expanded clone.

v_call: TRBV7-2
clone_size: many
j_call: TRBJ2-2
d_call: TRBD2
cdr3_aa: CASSSLAGGTGELFF
cdr3_nt: TGTGCCAGCAGCTCTCTAGCGGGGGGGACCGGGGAGCTGTTTTTT

v_call: TRBV10-3
clone_size: many
j_call: TRBJ2-5
d_call: TRBD1
cdr3_aa: CAISESETGEETQYF
cdr3_nt: TGTGCCATCAGTGAGTCGGAAACAGGGGAAGAGACCCAGTACTTC

v_call: TRBV5-1
clone_size: many
j_call: TRBJ1-4
d_call: -
cdr3_aa: CASSSAGDGTNEKLFF
cdr3_nt: TGCGCCAGCAGCTCGGCGGGAGATGGAACTAATGAAAAACTGTTTTTT

v_call: TRBV28
clone_size: -
j_call: TRBJ2-5
d_call: TRBD2
cdr3_aa: CASSMVFGGKAETQYF
cdr3_nt: TGTGCCAGCAGTATGGTTTTCGGGGGGAAAGCAGAGACCCAGTACTTC

v_call: TRBV20-1
clone_size: many
j_call: TRBJ2-3
d_call: -
cdr3_aa: CSATPDVTQYF
cdr3_nt: TGCAGTGCCACCCCCGATGTCACGCAGTATTTT

v_call: TRBV2
clone_size: -
j_call: TRBJ1-1
d_call: -
cdr3_aa: CASSEKSGTYTEAFF
cdr3_nt: TGTGCCAGCAGTGAAAAGTCAGGGACCTACACTGAAGCTTTCTTT

v_call: TRBV20-1
clone_size: -
j_call: TRBJ2-2
d_call: -
cdr3_aa: CSARDFSGANTGELFF
cdr3_nt: TGCAGTGCTAGAGATTTCTCCGGGGCTAACACCGGGGAGCTGTTTTTT

v_call: TRBV20-1
clone_size: many
j_call: TRBJ2-1
d_call: TRBD2
cdr3_aa: CSAPILARGEQFF
cdr3_nt: TGCAGTGCTCCTATACTAGCGCGCGGTGAGCAGTTCTTC

v_call: TRBV15
clone_size: many
j_call: TRBJ1-4
d_call: -
cdr3_aa: CATSRVNEGKLFF
cdr3_nt: TGTGCCACCAGCAGAGTAAACGAGGGTAAGCTGTTTTTT

v_call: TRBV29-1
clone_size: many
j_call: TRBJ1-4
d_call: -
cdr3_aa: CSVTGRDGNEKLFF
cdr3_nt: TGCAGCGTTACCGGACGGGACGGAAATGAAAAACTGTTTTTT

v_call: TRBV29-1
clone_size: few
j_call: TRBJ2-7
d_call: -
cdr3_aa: CSAGGSSYEQYF
cdr3_nt: TGCAGCGCAGGGGGGAGCTCCTACGAGCAGTACTTC

v_call: TRBV2
clone_size: many
j_call: TRBJ2-2
d_call: -
cdr3_aa: CASGGNTGELFF
cdr3_nt: TGTGCCAGCGGGGGGAACACCGGGGAGCTGTTTTTT

v_call: TRBV28
clone_size: many
j_call: TRBJ1-3
d_call: TRBD1
cdr3_aa: CASSTQGAGGNTIYF
cdr3_nt: TGTGCCAGCAGTACCCAGGGGGCCGGTGGAAACACCATATATTTT

v_call: TRBV2
clone_size: many
j_call: TRBJ1-2
d_call: -
cdr3_aa: CASSEALYGLPYGYTF
cdr3_nt: TGTGCCAGCAGTGAAGCGCTTTATGGCCTCCCCTATGGCTACACCTTC

v_call: TRBV5-1
clone_size: -
j_call: TRBJ2-3
d_call: TRBD2
cdr3_aa: CVSSLEQRGGLITDTQYF
cdr3_nt: TGCGTCAGCAGCTTGGAGCAGCGGGGGGGCCTAATAACAGATACGCAGTATTTT

v_call: TRBV5-5
clone_size: many
j_call: TRBJ1-5
d_call: -
cdr3_aa: CASSAGLDQPQHF
cdr3_nt: TGTGCCAGCAGCGCCGGGTTAGATCAGCCCCAGCATTTT

v_call: TRBV18
clone_size: many
j_call: TRBJ1-4
d_call: -
cdr3_aa: CASSPDPEGKLFF
cdr3_nt: TGTGCCAGCTCACCGGACCCCGAGGGAAAACTGTTTTTT

v_call: TRBV7-2
clone_size: few
j_call: TRBJ2-5
d_call: -
cdr3_aa: CASSLYGGGETQYF
cdr3_nt: TGTGCCAGCAGCTTATATGGGGGCGGTGAGACCCAGTACTTC

v_call: TRBV12-3/TRBV12-4
clone_size: many
j_call: TRBJ1-2
d_call: -
cdr3_aa: CASSLIRGGGYGYTF
cdr3_nt: TGTGCCAGCAGTTTAATTAGGGGAGGGGGCTATGGCTACACCTTC

v_call: TRBV5-1
clone_size: -
j_call: TRBJ1-2
d_call: -
cdr3_aa: CASSVVGQEYGYTF
cdr3_nt: TGCGCCAGCAGCGTGGTGGGGCAAGAGTATGGCTACACCTTC

v_call: TRBV3-1
clone_size: many
j_call: TRBJ1-5
d_call: -
cdr3_aa: CASSLRDANQPQHF
cdr3_nt: TGTGCCAGCAGCTTACGGGACGCAAATCAGCCCCAGCATTTT

v_call: TRBV3-1
clone_size: -
j_call: TRBJ2-4
d_call: -
cdr3_aa: CASSNGDLYIQYF
cdr3_nt: TGTGCCAGCAGCAACGGGGACCTATACATTCAGTACTTC

v_call: TRBV3-1
clone_size: many
j_call: TRBJ2-7
d_call: -
cdr3_aa: CASSQDGRGQYF
cdr3_nt: TGTGCCAGCAGCCAAGATGGTAGGGGGCAGTACTTC

v_call: TRBV7-8
clone_size: -
j_call: TRBJ2-3
d_call: TRBD2
cdr3_aa: CASSSAGGSTDTQYF
cdr3_nt: TGTGCCAGCAGCTCAGCGGGGGGTAGCACAGATACGCAGTATTTT

v_call: TRBV29-1
clone_size: few
j_call: TRBJ1-2
d_call: -
cdr3_aa: CSVSQGAHYGYTF
cdr3_nt: TGCAGCGTCTCACAGGGAGCCCACTATGGCTACACCTTC

v_call: TRBV7-2
clone_size: many
j_call: TRBJ2-2
d_call: -
cdr3_aa: CASSRNGGNTGELFF
cdr3_nt: TGTGCCAGCAGCCGAAACGGGGGGAACACCGGGGAGCTGTTTTTT

v_call: TRBV7-8
clone_size: few
j_call: TRBJ1-6
d_call: TRBD1
cdr3_aa: CASSPTTGGGSPLHF
cdr3_nt: TGTGCCAGCAGCCCTACCACAGGGGGTGGTTCACCCCTCCACTTT

v_call: TRBV5-1
clone_size: many
j_call: TRBJ2-1
d_call: -
cdr3_aa: CASSLELLGQNRVYNEQFF
cdr3_nt: TGCGCCAGCAGCTTGGAGTTGTTGGGACAAAATCGGGTGTACAATGAGCAGTTCTTC

v_call: TRBV5-1
clone_size: many
j_call: TRBJ1-2
d_call: TRBD1
cdr3_aa: CASSLAPGQQFYGYTF
cdr3_nt: TGCGCCAGCAGCTTGGCCCCGGGACAGCAATTCTATGGCTACACCTTC

v_call: TRBV7-3
clone_size: many
j_call: TRBJ2-7
d_call: -
cdr3_aa: CASSLGWDNEQYF
cdr3_nt: TGTGCCAGCAGCTTAGGCTGGGATAACGAGCAGTACTTC

v_call: TRBV29-1
clone_size: few
j_call: TRBJ1-2
d_call: -
cdr3_aa: CSVDRERDGYTF
cdr3_nt: TGCAGCGTTGACAGGGAAAGAGATGGCTACACCTTC

v_call: TRBV28
clone_size: few
j_call: TRBJ2-5
d_call: -
cdr3_aa: CASRGTQETQYF
cdr3_nt: TGTGCCAGCAGAGGGACCCAAGAGACCCAGTACTTC

v_call: TRBV20-1
clone_size: few
j_call: TRBJ2-1
d_call: TRBD2
cdr3_aa: CSARGGGGAFRPEQFF
cdr3_nt: TGCAGTGCTAGAGGAGGCGGGGGGGCCTTCAGGCCTGAGCAGTTCTTC

v_call: TRBV20-1
clone_size: many
j_call: TRBJ1-3
d_call: -
cdr3_aa: CSASTGFASGNTIYF
cdr3_nt: TGCAGTGCCAGCACAGGATTTGCCTCTGGAAACACCATATATTTT

v_call: TRBV5-1
clone_size: -
j_call: TRBJ1-5
d_call: -
cdr3_aa: CASSLDGGPGQPQHF
cdr3_nt: TGCGCCAGCAGCTTGGATGGGGGGCCCGGGCAGCCCCAGCATTTT

v_call: TRBV12-3/TRBV12-4
clone_size: -
j_call: TRBJ2-1
d_call: TRBD1
cdr3_aa: CASSLGTGDYNEQFF
cdr3_nt: TGTGCCAGCAGTTTGGGGACAGGGGATTACAATGAGCAGTTCTTC

v_call: TRBV3-1
clone_size: few
j_call: TRBJ1-6
d_call: -
cdr3_aa: CASSQRGYNSPLHF
cdr3_nt: TGTGCCAGCAGCCAGCGGGGTTATAATTCACCCCTCCACTTT

v_call: TRBV2
clone_size: -
j_call: TRBJ2-1
d_call: TRBD2
cdr3_aa: CASSEWEGTNYNEQFF
cdr3_nt: TGTGCCAGCAGTGAGTGGGAGGGAACTAACTACAATGAGCAGTTCTTC

v_call: TRBV12-3/TRBV12-4
clone_size: many
j_call: TRBJ2-3
d_call: TRBD1
cdr3_aa: CASNPRGQHTDTQYF
cdr3_nt: TGTGCCAGCAACCCCCGGGGACAGCACACAGATACGCAGTATTTT

v_call: TRBV3-1
clone_size: many
j_call: TRBJ2-2
d_call: -
cdr3_aa: CASSQGFSRGELFF
cdr3_nt: TGTGCCAGCAGCCAAGGCTTCTCCCGGGGGGAGCTGTTTTTT

v_call: TRBV7-9
clone_size: -
j_call: TRBJ2-1
d_call: -
cdr3_aa: CASSLGPGGNEQFF
cdr3_nt: TGTGCCAGCAGCTTAGGCCCCGGCGGGAATGAGCAGTTCTTC

v_call: TRBV20-1
clone_size: few
j_call: TRBJ2-7
d_call: TRBD2
cdr3_aa: CSGGGASGGYEQYF
cdr3_nt: TGCAGTGGTGGAGGGGCTAGCGGGGGGTACGAGCAGTACTTC

v_call: TRBV5-1
clone_size: many
j_call: TRBJ1-1
d_call: TRBD1
cdr3_aa: CASSLRPLQGARNTEAFF
cdr3_nt: TGCGCCAGCAGCTTGAGGCCATTACAGGGGGCGCGAAACACTGAAGCTTTCTTT

v_call: TRBV9
clone_size: few
j_call: TRBJ2-1
d_call: TRBD2
cdr3_aa: CASSPPSGESYNEQFF
cdr3_nt: TGTGCCAGCAGCCCCCCCAGCGGGGAAAGCTACAATGAGCAGTTCTTC

v_call: TRBV7-2
clone_size: -
j_call: TRBJ1-4
d_call: TRBD1
cdr3_aa: CASSFGQAEKLFF
cdr3_nt: TGTGCCAGCAGCTTTGGACAGGCTGAAAAACTGTTTTTT

v_call: TRBV20-1
clone_size: medium-sized
j_call: TRBJ2-2
d_call: -
cdr3_aa: CSANTYSGELFF
cdr3_nt: TGCAGTGCTAATACTTACTCCGGGGAGCTGTTTTTT

v_call: TRBV7-2
clone_size: many
j_call: TRBJ2-3
d_call: TRBD2
cdr3_aa: CASSISGGAPDTQYF
cdr3_nt: TGTGCCAGCAGCATTAGCGGGGGGGCCCCAGATACGCAGTATTTT

v_call: TRBV20-1
clone_size: -
j_call: TRBJ1-4
d_call: -
cdr3_aa: CSAHATGLPDRPRRSLFF
cdr3_nt: TGCAGTGCTCACGCTACAGGGCTCCCGGACCGGCCAAGAAGATCACTGTTTTTT

v_call: TRBV7-8
clone_size: many
j_call: TRBJ2-2
d_call: -
cdr3_aa: CASSLVPGPQNTGELFF
cdr3_nt: TGTGCCAGCAGCTTAGTCCCAGGGCCGCAAAACACCGGGGAGCTGTTTTTT

v_call: TRBV9
clone_size: many
j_call: TRBJ2-5
d_call: -
cdr3_aa: CASSADSQETQYF
cdr3_nt: TGTGCCAGCAGCGCGGACAGCCAAGAGACCCAGTACTTC

v_call: TRBV5-1
clone_size: -
j_call: TRBJ2-7
d_call: -
cdr3_aa: CASSLYRSGEQYF
cdr3_nt: TGCGCCAGCAGCTTGTACAGGTCGGGTGAGCAGTACTTC

v_call: TRBV29-1
clone_size: many
j_call: TRBJ2-5
d_call: -
cdr3_aa: CSVEGGETQYF
cdr3_nt: TGCAGCGTTGAAGGAGGAGAGACCCAGTACTTC

v_call: TRBV7-9
clone_size: -
j_call: TRBJ1-5
d_call: -
cdr3_aa: CASSLVSGPQHF
cdr3_nt: TGTGCCAGCAGCTTAGTTTCTGGGCCCCAGCATTTT

v_call: TRBV20-1
clone_size: few
j_call: TRBJ2-1
d_call: -
cdr3_aa: CSARGNRVDEQFF
cdr3_nt: TGCAGTGCTAGGGGGAACAGGGTCGATGAGCAGTTCTTC

v_call: TRBV7-8
clone_size: few
j_call: TRBJ1-5
d_call: -
cdr3_aa: CASSPTVVNQPQHF
cdr3_nt: TGTGCCAGCAGCCCCACTGTCGTAAATCAGCCCCAGCATTTT

v_call: TRBV15
clone_size: few
j_call: TRBJ1-2
d_call: -
cdr3_aa: CATSLANYGYTF
cdr3_nt: TGTGCCACCAGCCTAGCCAACTATGGCTACACCTTC